Shown below are 27 T cell receptor beta chains from a single sample sequenced in a study of blood T cells in healthy people across ages. A J-beta primer mix and a sample-barcoded 5' primer were used in a second PCR of roughly 6 to 12 cycles. TCRdb re-derived calls from the 5' RACE reads in MiXCR, one entry per CDR3 protein. The table records around 800,000 distinct CDR3 sequences, around 62% of them present only once. The specimen was blood. The receptors originated from a man aged 25 to 45 in good health.

The genes are TRBV27 and TRBJ2-5; TRBD1 aligns across 7 bases. Near its end, the DNA agrees better with TRBJ2-7, so the J call may be wrong. Germline lookup yields CDR1 MNHEY and CDR2 SMNVEV (reference sequence). The CDR3 is 15 residues long. This CDR3 reads CASKTIGTVSYEQYF. CDR3 coding DNA: TGTGCCAGCAAAACCATCGGGACAGTCTCCTACGAGCAGTACTTC.

The chain combines TRBV20-1 with TRBJ2-1; no reliable D call. V gave up 0 bases and J gave up 13 bases, with 16 bases separating them. CDR1 and CDR2 (germline): DFQATT, SNEGSKA (reference sequence). CDR3 length: 13 amino acids. In nucleotides, the CDR3 is TGCAGTGCTAGAGATCGGGCTATGGGGTACCAGTTCTTC. This codes for CSARDRAMGYQFF.

In its sample, this clonotype was seen once. The rearrangement joins TRBV29-1 to TRBJ2-1, with 9 bases identical to TRBD1. This CDR3 is built from 18 residues. V lost 4 bases, J lost 2 bases, and 15 bases stayed unmatched. The germline CDR1 and CDR2 sequences are SQVTM and ANQGSEA. The CDR3 coding sequence is TGCAGCGTTGGAGGACAGGGGCGCGAGCCGGATCCCTACAATGAGCAGTTCTTC. Translation gives CSVGGQGREPDPYNEQFF.

The chain uses TRBV5-1 and TRBJ1-5; D unresolved. The CDR3 runs to 15 residues. With 4 bases removed from V and 1 base from J, the gap between germline ends came to 12 bases. Germline V gives CDR1 SGHRS, CDR2 YFSETQ. CDR3 bases: TGCGCCAGCAGCCCGGTACCTGGGAGCAATCAGCCCCAGCATTTT. It translates to CASSPVPGSNQPQHF.

The genes are TRBV29-1 and TRBJ2-7; 12 bases are a match to TRBD2. Trimming took 3 bases from V and 3 from J; bases not matched to a gene: 6. The CDR3 extends over 15 amino acids. From germline, CDR1 is SQVTM and CDR2 ANQGSEA. The CDR3 DNA is TGCAGCGTTGAGGTACTAGCGGGGGGACTCTACGAGCAGTACTTC. Translated, it gives CSVEVLAGGLYEQYF.

The gene calls are TRBV20-1 and TRBJ1-2; D ambiguous. The length of the CDR3 is 14 residues. Trimming cost V 3 bases and J 0 bases, with 11 bases left between them. CDR1 and CDR2 from the germline V gene are DFQATT and SNEGSKA (reference sequence). The CDR3 region is CSASPLGTNYGYTF. The CDR3 DNA reads TGCAGTGCTAGCCCGCTGGGAACTAACTATGGCTACACCTTC.

Written as DNA, the CDR3 is TGTGCCAGCAGTCCGGGACTAGGGTCTGCTGAGCAGTTCTTC. As protein: CASSPGLGSAEQFF. J is TRBJ2-1 and V is TRBV12-3 or TRBV12-4; 8 positions match TRBD2. The CDR3 extends over 14 amino acids. With V trimmed by 5 bases and J by 9 bases, 9 bases remained unmatched.

The chain joins TRBV6-6 to TRBJ1-6; D gene unclear. CDR3 length equals 14 residues. Germline assignment: CDR1 MNHNY and CDR2 SVGAGI (reference sequence). The V end lost 0 bases, the J end lost 8 bases, and 8 bases lay between the germline ends. CDR3 DNA sequence: TGTGCCAGCAGTTACTCGATGGAGGATTCACCCCTCCACTTT. It encodes CASSYSMEDSPLHF.

This chain's CDR3 is CASSLYTAGAQKNEQFF. CDR3 in DNA: TGCGCCAGCAGCTTGTACACCGCGGGGGCCCAAAAAAATGAGCAGTTCTTC. The chain links TRBV5-1 to TRBJ2-1, with D maybe TRBD2 (7 bases). V was trimmed by 1 base and J by 7 bases, leaving 21 bases between them. This CDR3 has 17 amino acids. Germline V gene lookup returns CDR1 SGHRS and CDR2 YFSETQ.

The rearrangement joins TRBV7-2 to TRBJ2-1; a possible D gene is TRBD2 (5 bases). Trimming removed 6 bases from V and 2 bases from J, with 14 bases in between. This CDR3 is 15 amino acids long. The germline CDR1 and CDR2 sequences are SGHTA and FQGNSA. DNA for the CDR3: TGTGCCAGCAGACCCCCCGGGGTTACCTACAATGAGCAGTTCTTC. Protein product: CASRPPGVTYNEQFF. The full variable domain, completed using reference TRBV7-2 and TRBJ2-1, is GAGVSQSPSNKVTEKGKDVELRCDPISGHTALYWYRQSLGQGLEFLIYFQGNSAPDKSGLPSDRFSAERTGGSVSTLTIQRTQQEDSAVYLCASRPPGVTYNEQFFGPGTRLTVL.

J is TRBJ1-6 and V is TRBV12-3 or TRBV12-4, with 10 bases matching TRBD1. The CDR3 spans 16 residues. J lost 1 base, V lost 6 bases, and 3 bases had no gene match. CDR3 region: CASSRGQGSYNSPLHF. The CDR3 DNA follows: TGTGCCAGCAGCCGGGGACAGGGGTCCTATAATTCACCCCTCCACTTT.

This sequence joins TRBV4-1 and TRBJ2-7; 8 nucleotides align to TRBD1. Germline CDR1 MGHRA, CDR2 YSYEKL. CDR3 size: 13 residues. V dropped 4 bases and J dropped 6; count of bases not matched to a gene: 5. CDR3 amino acids: CASSRPTGGEQYF. The CDR3 DNA sequence: TGCGCCAGCAGCCGGCCCACAGGGGGCGAGCAGTACTTC.

V is TRBV24-1 and J is TRBJ1-2; D uncertain. The germline gives CDR1 KGHDR, CDR2 SFDVKD. The CDR3 spans 15 residues. Trimming took off 4 bases at V and 0 bases at J, with 11 bases between the two ends. The CDR3 here is CATSDPARPNYGYTF. The CDR3 DNA follows: TGTGCCACCAGTGACCCGGCTAGACCTAACTATGGCTACACCTTC.

The V and J genes are TRBV7-2 and TRBJ2-3, with a weak D call TRBD1 (7 bases). This CDR3 has 17 amino acids. Germline-derived CDR1 and CDR2 are SGHTA and FQGNSA. V lost 5 bases to trimming and J lost 0 bases, with 18 bases between them. CDR3 sequence: CASSPHRGGESTDTQYF. In DNA, the CDR3 is TGTGCCAGCAGCCCTCACAGGGGCGGGGAAAGCACAGATACGCAGTATTTT.

The V gene is TRBV5-1, the J gene TRBJ2-6; D call uncertain. CDR1 is SGHRS and CDR2 is YFSETQ in the germline V gene. V was pared by 4 bases and J by 0 bases, with 8 bases between. The CDR3 has 15 residues. The DNA of the CDR3 is TGCGCCAGCAGCGATAACCCCTCTGGGGCCAACGTCCTGACTTTC. The encoded protein is CASSDNPSGANVLTF.

The chain joins TRBV27 to TRBJ2-7; possible D gene TRBD1, 5 bases. CDR1 and CDR2 from the germline V gene are MNHEY and SMNVEV (reference sequence). V gave up 3 bases and J gave up 0 bases, with 21 bases separating them. The CDR3 has 18 residues. The DNA for the CDR3 is TGTGCCAGCAGTTTTGGCGGCGACAGTAAGATTAACTCCTACGAGCAGTACTTC. Translating gives CASSFGGDSKINSYEQYF.

This clonotype appeared once. This sequence joins TRBV9 and TRBJ2-1; 9 bases are a match to TRBD1. V lost 0 bases, J lost 9 bases, and 4 bases stayed unmatched. The germline CDR1 and CDR2 sequences are SGDLS and YYNGEE. The CDR3 length is 14 residues. CDR3 sequence reads: CASSVEGQGIEQFF. CDR3 nucleotides: TGTGCCAGCAGCGTAGAGGGACAGGGCATTGAGCAGTTCTTC.

This chain connects TRBV7-9 to TRBJ2-7; 9 bases map to TRBD2. Losses at the gene ends were 3 bases for V and 7 bases for J; bases not matched to a gene: 10. From germline, CDR1 is SEHNR and CDR2 FQNEAQ (reference sequence). The CDR3 is 15 amino acids. The CDR3 region has the DNA TGTGCCAGCAGCTTGGGTGCGGGGGGGTACAATGAGCAGTACTTC. It codes for CASSLGAGGYNEQYF.

This clonotype appeared a few times. The chain is built from TRBV6-2 or TRBV6-3 and TRBJ2-7, with 10 bases that match TRBD1. This CDR3 has 14 residues. Germline V lookup: CDR1 MNHEY, CDR2 SVGEGT. The V and J ends lost 2 bases and 5 bases, in that order; junction bases with no gene match: 3. CDR3 coding DNA: TGTGCCAGCAGTTACGGGACAGGGGTGGACGAGCAGTACTTC. Its protein product is CASSYGTGVDEQYF.

The V and J genes are TRBV29-1 and TRBJ2-5, with a possible D match to TRBD1 (6 bases). The V and J ends lost 5 bases and 3 bases respectively, with 16 bases between them. The CDR3 is 14 residues long. Per the germline V gene, CDR1 is SQVTM and CDR2 is ANQGSEA. CDR3 sequence: CSVSNRDIEETQYF. CDR3 sequence (DNA): TGCAGCGTTAGCAACCGGGACATAGAAGAGACCCAGTACTTC.

The chain carries TRBV3-1 and TRBJ1-4; tentative D call: TRBD1 (6 bases). Per germline, CDR1 LGHDT and CDR2 YNNKEL (reference sequence). The V end lost 5 bases, the J end lost 5 bases, and 15 bases lay between the germline ends. The CDR3 spans 15 residues. CDR3 DNA sequence: TGTGCCAGCAGCTCAGGGGAACTGCGGAATGAAAAACTGTTTTTT. It is translated as CASSSGELRNEKLFF.

The chain employs TRBV2 and TRBJ2-1; 7 positions agree with TRBD1. Near its end, the DNA agrees better with TRBJ2-7, so the J call may be wrong. CDR3 length: 13 amino acids. Germline assignment: CDR1 SNHLY and CDR2 FYNNEI. The DNA for the CDR3 is TGTGCCAGCAGTACAGGGGAGATGGATGAGCAGTACTTC. Protein product: CASSTGEMDEQYF.

The chain recombines TRBV11-1 with TRBJ2-1; no firm D call. The length of the CDR3 is 13 residues. Per germline, CDR1 SGHAT and CDR2 FQDESV (reference sequence). Trimming took off 1 base at V and 6 bases at J, with 7 bases between the two ends. The CDR3 protein is CASSLVSVNEQFF. The CDR3 coding sequence is TGTGCCAGCAGCTTAGTCTCGGTCAATGAGCAGTTCTTC. The variable domain in full, with the rest retrieved from reference TRBV11-1 and TRBJ2-1, is EAEVAQSPRYKITEKSQAVAFWCDPISGHATLYWYRQILGQGPELLVQFQDESVVDDSQLPKDRFSAERLKGVDSTLKIQPAELGDSAMYLCASSLVSVNEQFFGPGTRLTVL.

The rearrangement uses TRBV4-1 and TRBJ2-1; D may be TRBD2 (5 bases). Germline V gene sequence: CDR1 MGHRA, CDR2 YSYEKL. This CDR3 spans 17 amino acids. V lost 0 bases and J 0 bases, leaving 12 bases between the germline ends. The DNA of the CDR3 is TGCGCCAGCAGCCAAGATCACCTGGGAGACTCCTACAATGAGCAGTTCTTC. As protein: CASSQDHLGDSYNEQFF.

The genes are TRBV20-1 and TRBJ1-2; possibly TRBD1 for D (5 bases). The germline CDR1 and CDR2 sequences are DFQATT and SNEGSKA (reference sequence). V lost 3 bases and J 6 bases, leaving 14 bases between the germline ends. The length of the CDR3 is 13 residues. CDR3 loop: CSARPWDADGYTF. DNA of the CDR3: TGCAGTGCTAGGCCCTGGGACGCGGATGGCTACACCTTC.

The rearrangement uses TRBV7-2 and TRBJ2-3; D is unclear. Trimming pared 3 bases from V and 5 bases from J, leaving 6 bases between. Per the germline V gene, CDR1 is SGHTA and CDR2 is FQGNSA. This CDR3 region has 12 residues. The DNA of the CDR3 is TGTGCCAGCAGCTTGTTTGGAGATACGCAGTATTTT. Translated, it gives CASSLFGDTQYF.

The rearrangement links TRBV20-1 to TRBJ1-6; no firm D call. This CDR3 region has 15 residues. V lost 1 base to trimming and J lost 9 bases, with 16 bases between them. Germline CDR1 DFQATT, CDR2 SNEGSKA (reference sequence). CDR3 sequence: CSARVPYTGGSPLHF. CDR3 bases: TGCAGTGCTAGAGTTCCTTATACGGGTGGTTCACCCCTCCACTTT.